These 20 T cell receptor beta chains were all obtained from the same sample, sequenced in a study of T cell responses to AZD1222 COVID-19 vaccine. Sequencing was performed with immunoSEQ multiplex PCR; in TCRdb, only in-frame clones are kept and a portion is missing. The sample carries fewer than 150,000 clones, around 86% recorded once. Here the sequenced sample was peripheral blood, taken on day 0 of AZD1222 vaccination. These receptors were collected from an adult in good health.

The chain recombines TRBV5-1 with TRBJ2-2; 7 bases fit TRBD1. The germline CDR1 and CDR2 sequences are SGHRS and YFSETQ. This CDR3 has 15 residues. Trimming removed 2 bases from V and 6 bases from J; junction bases left unmatched: 7. In DNA form, the CDR3 reads TGCGCCAGCAGCTTCGCGCCAGGGGGTGCCGGGGAGCTGTTTTTT. Translated, it gives CASSFAPGGAGELFF.

The chain uses TRBV6-6 and TRBJ1-6; TRBD1 is a possible D gene (6 bases). Germline V gene sequence: CDR1 MNHNY, CDR2 SVGAGI (reference sequence). The CDR3 loop spans 14 amino acids. V dropped 7 bases and J dropped 2 bases, with 9 bases sitting between them. The CDR3 loop is CASIGGAYNSPLHF. CDR3 DNA: TGTGCCAGCATCGGGGGCGCCTATAATTCACCCCTCCACTTT.

This chain uses TRBV6-5 with TRBJ1-1; no reliable D call. Between the trimmed V and J ends, which lost 6 bases and 0 bases, there was a span of 11 bases. Germline V gene sequence: CDR1 MNHEY, CDR2 SVGAGI. CDR3 length: 14 residues. The CDR3: CASSRKAMNTEAFF. The CDR3 DNA sequence: TGTGCCAGCAGCCGGAAGGCTATGAACACTGAAGCTTTCTTT.

This rearrangement joins TRBV27 to TRBJ2-3; the D gene is possibly TRBD1 (5 bases). Trimming removed 3 bases at V and 1 base at J, with 8 bases between. The CDR3 is made up of 14 amino acids. Germline CDR1 and CDR2: MNHEY and SMNVEV (reference sequence). CDR3 sequence (DNA): TGTGCCAGCAGTTTGGGGCACCGCACAGATACGCAGTATTTT. Translating gives CASSLGHRTDTQYF.

This chain joins TRBV11-3 and TRBJ2-7; 7 nucleotides match TRBD1. This CDR3 comprises 17 residues. Trimming removed 5 bases from V and 3 bases from J; junction bases left unmatched: 16. Germline assignment: CDR1 SGHNT and CDR2 YENEEA. CDR3 protein: CASSRTSGQPEDYEQYF. The CDR3 coding sequence is TGTGCCAGCAGCCGAACCTCGGGACAGCCCGAAGACTACGAGCAGTACTTC.

The chain employs TRBV9 and TRBJ2-3, with D tentatively TRBD2 (6 bases). The CDR3 loop spans 15 amino acids. V was cut by 0 bases and J by 4 bases, with 12 bases left in between. CDR1 is SGDLS, CDR2 YYNGEE, per germline. The CDR3 sequence is CASSVAGGVSDTQYF. The CDR3 DNA follows: TGTGCCAGCAGCGTAGCCGGCGGGGTGTCAGATACGCAGTATTTT.

This clone appeared a single time. The J gene is TRBJ2-7, the V gene TRBV7-2, with 9 bases identical to TRBD1. Per germline, CDR1 SGHTA and CDR2 FQGNSA. J lost 3 bases, V lost 1 base, and 16 bases had no gene match. The CDR3 covers 19 residues. CDR3 region: CASSLDFFSVPGQGYEQYF. Here the CDR3 DNA reads TGTGCCAGCAGCTTAGACTTTTTTTCGGTTCCGGGACAGGGCTACGAGCAGTACTTC.

V is TRBV5-1 and J is TRBJ2-1, with 7 bases identical to TRBD2. CDR1 and CDR2 from the germline V gene are SGHRS and YFSETQ. The trim removed 4 bases at V and 4 bases at J, leaving 5 bases unmatched. CDR3 size: 14 residues. The chain's CDR3 is CASSGGDLYNEQFF. DNA for the CDR3: TGCGCCAGCAGCGGGGGGGACCTTTACAATGAGCAGTTCTTC.

Only one count was recorded for this clone. CDR3 DNA: TGTGCCAGCTCTCCCTCGGGAAGCAGCCCCTGGGATGAGCAGTTCTTC. Its protein product is CASSPSGSSPWDEQFF. The chain uses TRBV3-1 (or the pseudogene TRBV3-2) and TRBJ2-1, with D possibly TRBD2 on 5 matching bases. Germline values: CDR1 LGHDT, CDR2 YNNKEL (reference sequence). The length of the CDR3 is 16 residues. Deletions cut 8 bases from V and 8 bases from J, with 25 bases between.

This chain uses TRBV14 with TRBJ1-6, with D perhaps matching TRBD1 (6 bases). The CDR3 is 16 amino acids. Per germline, CDR1 SGHDN and CDR2 FVKESK. V lost 4 bases and J lost 4, with 14 bases in between. This CDR3 reads CASSRTGQPYNSPLHF. CDR3 nucleotides: TGTGCCAGCAGCCGAACCGGACAGCCTTATAATTCACCCCTCCACTTT.

This rearrangement joins TRBV11-2 to TRBJ1-3; 9 bases match TRBD1. Losses at the gene ends were 8 bases for V and 6 bases for J; bases not matched to a gene: 8. The CDR3 has 14 amino acids. The germline gives CDR1 SGHAT, CDR2 FQNNGV. The CDR3 DNA reads TGTGCCAGCTCCGTCAGGACAGGGGCAAACACCATATATTTT. Amino acids: CASSVRTGANTIYF. Full variable domain (remainder filled in from reference TRBV11-2 and TRBJ1-3): EAGVAQSPRYKIIEKRQSVAFWCNPISGHATLYWYQQILGQGPKLLIQFQNNGVVDDSQLPKDRFSAERLKGVDSTLKIQPAKLEDSAVYLCASSVRTGANTIYFGEGSWLTVV.

V is TRBV12-3 or TRBV12-4 and J is TRBJ1-1; TRBD1 matches at 8 bases. The CDR3 consists of 13 residues. The junction had 8 bases not matched to a gene; V was cut back by 5 bases and J by 9 bases. The CDR3 coding sequence is TGTGCCAGCAGTCCCGGCGCAGGGGGCCAAGCTTTCTTT. It translates to CASSPGAGGQAFF.

In this sample, this clone turned up once. The rearrangement links TRBV5-4 to TRBJ1-2, with D possibly TRBD1 on 6 matching bases. Trimming left V 6 bases short and J 7 bases short, with 13 bases between. The V gene's germline CDR1 is SGHNT and CDR2 YYREEE (reference sequence). The CDR3 spans 12 residues. This CDR3 is CASTSSGVGYTF. The CDR3 region has the DNA TGTGCCAGCACCTCCTCAGGGGTTGGCTACACCTTC.

This clone was seen once. As DNA, the CDR3 is TGTGCCAGCAGCGGAAGGCTAGCGGGGAACGAGCAGTACTTC. Its protein product is CASSGRLAGNEQYF. This sequence joins TRBV27 and TRBJ2-7; 9 bases map to TRBD2. This CDR3 region has 14 residues. Trimming removed 6 bases from V and 5 bases from J; junction bases left unmatched: 8. Germline loops: CDR1 MNHEY, CDR2 SMNVEV (reference sequence).

This clone showed up just once. The gene calls are TRBV29-1 and TRBJ1-5; tentatively, D is TRBD1 (5 bases). The length of the CDR3 is 13 residues. V lost 8 bases, J lost 3 bases, and 14 bases lay in between. CDR1 and CDR2 from the germline V gene are SQVTM and ANQGSEA. The CDR3 nucleotides are TGCAGCTCCCGGGACGGAGACAATCAGCCCCAGCATTTT. It translates to CSSRDGDNQPQHF.

The J gene is TRBJ2-7, the V gene TRBV27, with TRBD2 as a possible D gene (5 bases). Germline V gene data show CDR1 as MNHEY and CDR2 as SMNVEV (reference sequence). With 6 bases removed from V and 6 bases from J, the gap between germline ends came to 9 bases. CDR3 size: 11 residues. CDR3: CASSRRGEQYF. CDR3 nucleotides: TGTGCCAGCAGCCGCCGGGGCGAGCAGTACTTC.

This chain connects TRBV15 to TRBJ2-1; 13 bases map to TRBD2. Germline V gene sequence: CDR1 LNHNV, CDR2 YYDKDF (reference sequence). The junction had 7 bases not matched to a gene; V was cut back by 5 bases and J by 6 bases. This CDR3 is 16 amino acids long. The DNA for the CDR3 is TGTGCCACCAGCGCCTGGACTAGCGGGGGCCCCAATGAGCAGTTCTTC. As protein: CATSAWTSGGPNEQFF.

The rearrangement links TRBV10-1 to TRBJ2-7; D gene unclear. The CDR3 runs 11 residues. V dropped 7 bases and J dropped 2 bases, with 6 bases sitting between them. The V gene's germline CDR1 is WNHNN and CDR2 SYGVQD (reference sequence). DNA of the CDR3: TGCGCCAGCATTTCCCCCTACGAGCAGTACTTC. Protein: CASISPYEQYF.

The V and J genes are TRBV3-1 (or the pseudogene TRBV3-2) and TRBJ1-6, with TRBD1 as a possible D gene (5 bases). V was cut by 0 bases and J by 10 bases, with 16 bases left in between. This CDR3 comprises 16 residues. CDR1 is LGHDT and CDR2 is YNNKEL in the germline V gene (reference sequence). This chain's CDR3 is CASSQDGAAHRSPLHF. The CDR3 bases are TGTGCCAGCAGCCAAGATGGGGCCGCGCATCGGTCACCCCTCCACTTT.

The CDR3 protein is CASSHGRVTDTQYF. The CDR3 coding sequence is TGCGCCAGCAGCCACGGACGGGTCACAGATACGCAGTATTTT. V gene TRBV5-1 combines with J gene TRBJ2-3; D unresolved. The CDR3 is 14 residues long. Germline loops: CDR1 SGHRS, CDR2 YFSETQ. The germline V and J ends were trimmed by 4 bases and 2 bases, with 11 bases remaining between them. Complete variable domain (other parts from reference TRBV5-1 and TRBJ2-3): KAGVTQTPRYLIKTRGQQVTLSCSPISGHRSVSWYQQTPGQGLQFLFEYFSETQRNKGNFPGRFSGRQFSNSRSEMNVSTLELGDSALYLCASSHGRVTDTQYFGPGTRLTVL.